This TCR beta chain was found in a study of somatic mutations in cytotoxic T cells in rheumatoid arthritis. Isolation of CD4+ and CD8+ cells used positive magnetic bead selection, with purity checked by flow cytometry. The protocol was immunoSEQ multiplex PCR, while the TCRdb copy is restricted to in-frame clones and leaves out a portion. The sample yields some 6,700 clones, approximately 77% seen once. The CDR3 extends over 18 amino acids. The germline V gene encodes CDR1 MGHDK and CDR2 SYGVNS. The V and J ends lost 3 bases and 7 bases, in that order; junction bases with no gene match: 18. This TCR derives from a woman aged 65 to 85 with rheumatoid arthritis. The chain employs TRBV25-1 and TRBJ1-5; 7 nucleotides align to TRBD1. Sequencing was performed on CD8+ T cells sorted from blood, taken at a follow-up visit. CDR3 sequence reads: CASSDPSWTGTRGQPQHF. The CDR3 bases are TGTGCCAGCAGTGATCCCTCCTGGACAGGTACTAGGGGGCAGCCCCAGCATTTT.